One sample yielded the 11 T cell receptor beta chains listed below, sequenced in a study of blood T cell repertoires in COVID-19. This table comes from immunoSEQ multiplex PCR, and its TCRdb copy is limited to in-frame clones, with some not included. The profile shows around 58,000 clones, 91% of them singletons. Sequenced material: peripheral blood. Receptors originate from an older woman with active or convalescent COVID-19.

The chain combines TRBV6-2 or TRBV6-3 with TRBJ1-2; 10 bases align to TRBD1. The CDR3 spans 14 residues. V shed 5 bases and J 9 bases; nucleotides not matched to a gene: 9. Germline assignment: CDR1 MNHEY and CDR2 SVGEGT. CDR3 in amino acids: CASSVPGQGSRYTF. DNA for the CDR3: TGTGCCAGCAGTGTACCGGGACAGGGGAGTCGCTACACCTTC.

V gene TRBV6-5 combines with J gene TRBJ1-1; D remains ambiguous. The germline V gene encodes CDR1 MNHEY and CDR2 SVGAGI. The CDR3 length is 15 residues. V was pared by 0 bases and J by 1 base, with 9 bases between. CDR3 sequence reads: CASSYSPAGNTEAFF. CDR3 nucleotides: TGTGCCAGCAGTTACTCGCCCGCGGGGAACACTGAAGCTTTCTTT.

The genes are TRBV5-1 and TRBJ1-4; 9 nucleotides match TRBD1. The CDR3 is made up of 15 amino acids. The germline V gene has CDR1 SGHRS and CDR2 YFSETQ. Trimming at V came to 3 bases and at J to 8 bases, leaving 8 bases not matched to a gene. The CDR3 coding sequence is TGCGCCAGCAGCTGGGGGGGACAGGGAGCCGAAAAACTGTTTTTT. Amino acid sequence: CASSWGGQGAEKLFF.

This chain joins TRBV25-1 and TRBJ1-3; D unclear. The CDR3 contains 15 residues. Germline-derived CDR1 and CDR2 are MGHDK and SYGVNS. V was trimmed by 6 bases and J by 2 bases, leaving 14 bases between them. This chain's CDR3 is CASSDGRNTGNTIYF. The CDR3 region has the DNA TGTGCCAGCAGCGATGGGAGAAATACTGGAAACACCATATATTTT.

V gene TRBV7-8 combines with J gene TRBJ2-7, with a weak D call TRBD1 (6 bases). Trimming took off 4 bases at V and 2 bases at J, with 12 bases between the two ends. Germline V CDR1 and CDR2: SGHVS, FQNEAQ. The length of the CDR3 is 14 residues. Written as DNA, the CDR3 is TGTGCCAGCAGCTCCCTCCGGACAGCCTACGAGCAGTACTTC. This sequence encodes CASSSLRTAYEQYF.

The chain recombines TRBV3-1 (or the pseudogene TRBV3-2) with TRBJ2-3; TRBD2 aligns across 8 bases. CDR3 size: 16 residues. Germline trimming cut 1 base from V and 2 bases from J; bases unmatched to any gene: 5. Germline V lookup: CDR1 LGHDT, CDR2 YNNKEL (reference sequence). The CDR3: CASSQVAGGITDTQYF. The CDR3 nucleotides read TGTGCCAGCAGCCAAGTGGCGGGGGGTATCACAGATACGCAGTATTTT.

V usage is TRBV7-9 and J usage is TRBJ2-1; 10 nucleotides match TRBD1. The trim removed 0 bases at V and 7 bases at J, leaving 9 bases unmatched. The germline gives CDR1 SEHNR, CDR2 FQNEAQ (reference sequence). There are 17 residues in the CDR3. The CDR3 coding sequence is TGTGCCAGCAGCTTAGCCTATTGGGACAGGGGCGAGAATGAGCAGTTCTTC. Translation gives CASSLAYWDRGENEQFF. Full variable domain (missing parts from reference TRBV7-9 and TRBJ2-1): DTGVSQNPRHKITKRGQNVTFRCDPISEHNRLYWYRQTLGQGPEFLTYFQNEAQLEKSRLLSDRFSAERPKGSFSTLEIQRTEQGDSAMYLCASSLAYWDRGENEQFFGPGTRLTVL.

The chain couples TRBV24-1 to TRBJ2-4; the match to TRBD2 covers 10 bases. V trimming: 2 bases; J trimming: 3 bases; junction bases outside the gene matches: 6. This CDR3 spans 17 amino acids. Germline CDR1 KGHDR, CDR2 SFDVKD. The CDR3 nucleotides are TGTGCCACCAGTGATTCTAGCGGGAGTGGAGGCAAAAACATTCAGTACTTC. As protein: CATSDSSGSGGKNIQYF.

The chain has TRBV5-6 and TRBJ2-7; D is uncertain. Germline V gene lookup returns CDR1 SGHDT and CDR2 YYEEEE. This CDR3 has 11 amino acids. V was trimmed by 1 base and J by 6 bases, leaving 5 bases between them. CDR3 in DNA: TGTGCCAGCAGCTTGTCGTCCGAGCAGTACTTC. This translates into CASSLSSEQYF.

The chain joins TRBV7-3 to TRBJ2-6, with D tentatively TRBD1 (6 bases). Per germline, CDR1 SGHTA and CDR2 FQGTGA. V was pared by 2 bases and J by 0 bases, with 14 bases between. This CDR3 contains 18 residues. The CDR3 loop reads CASSLGRDTFSGANVLTF. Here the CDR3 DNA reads TGTGCCAGCAGCTTAGGCCGGGACACTTTCTCTGGGGCCAACGTCCTGACTTTC.

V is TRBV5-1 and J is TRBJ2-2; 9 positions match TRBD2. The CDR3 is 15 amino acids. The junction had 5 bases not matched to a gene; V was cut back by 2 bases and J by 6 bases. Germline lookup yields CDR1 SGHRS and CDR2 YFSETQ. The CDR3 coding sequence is TGCGCCAGCAGCTTCCTAGCGGGGTCGGCCGGGGAGCTGTTTTTT. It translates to CASSFLAGSAGELFF.